A single sample gave rise to the 28 T cell receptor beta chains below, sequenced in a study of shared clonotypes between healthy human individuals. The method was immunoSEQ multiplex PCR; TCRdb's version includes in-frame clones alone and lacks a portion of them. The sample holds about 980,000 clones, over 60% seen once. Input material: memory CD4+ T cells sorted from blood. The subset denotes: CD45RA-negative fraction. The receptor set was obtained from a man aged 18 to 35 in good health.

The V gene is TRBV6-5, the J gene TRBJ2-2, with D possibly being TRBD2 (5 bases). Germline loops: CDR1 MNHEY, CDR2 SVGAGI. The ends were cut back, 2 bases at V and 3 bases at J, with 10 bases in the middle. The CDR3 has 15 amino acids. CDR3 protein: CASSYGAAYTGELFF. In nucleotides, the CDR3 is TGTGCCAGCAGTTACGGAGCGGCGTACACCGGGGAGCTGTTTTTT.

The V gene is TRBV30, the J gene TRBJ1-4, with no clear D. The CDR3 length is 12 residues. The V end was cut by 4 bases, the J end by 7 bases, with 10 bases between. Germline V CDR1 and CDR2: GTSNPN, SVGIG (reference sequence). CDR3 nucleotide sequence: TGTGCCTGGACCTCAAGCGGTGAAAAACTGTTTTTT. It specifies CAWTSSGEKLFF.

This clone was seen once. V and J are TRBV7-2 and TRBJ2-2; 8 nucleotides agree with TRBD1. Per germline, CDR1 SGHTA and CDR2 FQGNSA. With V trimmed by 4 bases and J by 7 bases, 11 bases remained unmatched. The CDR3 loop spans 16 amino acids. CDR3 DNA: TGTGCCAGCAGCTCACGGACAGGGCTCGTTGGCGGGGAGCTGTTTTTT. It yields the protein CASSSRTGLVGGELFF.

The chain has TRBV6-5 and TRBJ1-2; tentative D call: TRBD1 (5 bases). CDR3 length equals 15 residues. The V and J ends lost 7 bases and 8 bases respectively, with 23 bases between them. Germline assignment: CDR1 MNHEY and CDR2 SVGAGI. CDR3 sequence: CASTTRFQGRDGYTF. Here the CDR3 DNA reads TGTGCCAGCACCACTAGGTTCCAGGGAAGGGACGGCTACACCTTC.

The CDR3 here is CASSFRQGRTYEQYF. The CDR3 region has the DNA TGTGCCAGCAGCTTCCGACAGGGTCGCACCTACGAGCAGTACTTC. J is TRBJ2-7 and V is TRBV21-1; the DNA was not used to check the table's D call, TRBD1. TRBV21-1 is a known pseudogene. CDR3 length: 15 amino acids.

The V call is TRBV7-2, the J call TRBJ2-1; D is uncertain. V was trimmed by 5 bases and J by 12 bases, leaving 14 bases between them. This CDR3 contains 12 residues. The germline V gene has CDR1 SGHTA and CDR2 FQGNSA. Written as DNA, the CDR3 is TGTGCCAGCAGCCCCCGAACGGAAGGGCAGTTCTTC. It is translated as CASSPRTEGQFF.

The V gene is TRBV2, the J gene TRBJ1-4, with 7 positions matching TRBD1. Germline V lookup: CDR1 SNHLY, CDR2 FYNNEI. The CDR3 runs to 14 residues. V dropped 8 bases and J dropped 4; count of bases not matched to a gene: 7. Here the CDR3 DNA reads TGTGCCAGCGCAGGGGGGCCGATTAATGAAAAACTGTTTTTT. This encodes CASAGGPINEKLFF.

The chain uses TRBV15 and TRBJ1-2; the D gene is possibly TRBD1 (5 bases). Per the germline V gene, CDR1 is LNHNV and CDR2 is YYDKDF (reference sequence). This CDR3 has 16 amino acids. V was pared by 0 bases and J by 2 bases, with 13 bases between. CDR3 bases: TGTGCCACCAGCAGAGAACGGGGGTTCGCAAACTATGGCTACACCTTC. It codes for CATSRERGFANYGYTF.

The rearrangement uses TRBV19 and TRBJ2-5; D not resolved. The CDR3 consists of 14 residues. Per the germline V gene, CDR1 is LNHDA and CDR2 is SQIVND (reference sequence). The ends were cut back, 6 bases at V and 5 bases at J, with 16 bases in the middle. In nucleotides, the CDR3 is TGTGCCAGTAGGTCGGCCTTTAGTGGGGAGACCCAGTACTTC. Its translation: CASRSAFSGETQYF.

The V call is TRBV4-3, the J call TRBJ2-7; 7 bases agree with TRBD2. V lost 1 base, J lost 5 bases, and 8 bases stayed unmatched. Germline CDR1 and CDR2: LGHNA and YSLEER. This CDR3 is 15 amino acids long. The CDR3 loop reads CASSQAVTSTHEQYF. DNA of the CDR3: TGCGCCAGCAGCCAAGCTGTGACTAGCACTCACGAGCAGTACTTC.

This clone was seen a few times. Other DNA sequences in this sample translate to the same CDR3. The V call is TRBV7-2, the J call TRBJ2-6; no clear D gene. The ends were cut back, 1 base at V and 0 bases at J, with 4 bases in the middle. This CDR3 has 15 residues. CDR1 is SGHTA, CDR2 FQGNSA, per germline. DNA for the CDR3: TGTGCCAGCAGCTTAGACAGCTCTGGGGCCAACGTCCTGACTTTC. Translated: CASSLDSSGANVLTF.

This chain connects TRBV2 to TRBJ1-2; D gene unclear. Germline lookup yields CDR1 SNHLY and CDR2 FYNNEI. V was shortened by 5 bases and J by 8 bases, with 9 bases between the two germline ends. The CDR3 loop spans 11 amino acids. The chain's CDR3 is CASSPWEGYTF. CDR3 coding DNA: TGTGCCAGCAGTCCCTGGGAAGGCTACACCTTC.

The chain couples TRBV5-6 to TRBJ2-7; 7 nucleotides agree with TRBD2. The CDR3 has 14 amino acids. The germline V gene has CDR1 SGHDT and CDR2 YYEEEE. J gave up 4 bases and V 1 base, and 5 bases lay outside the gene matches. CDR3 coding DNA: TGTGCCAGCAGCTTGAGGGCCGGGAGGTACGAGCAGTACTTC. As protein: CASSLRAGRYEQYF.

This chain connects TRBV7-2 to TRBJ1-2; possible D gene TRBD1, 5 bases. Trimming took off 5 bases at V and 2 bases at J, with 18 bases between the two ends. In germline, CDR1 is SGHTA, CDR2 FQGNSA. The CDR3 is made up of 16 amino acids. For the CDR3, the DNA is TGTGCCAGCAGCCCGCCCCGGGACCCGAAAAACTATGGCTACACCTTC. Its translation is CASSPPRDPKNYGYTF. Together with reference TRBV7-2 and TRBJ1-2, the CDR3 gives the full variable domain: GAGVSQSPSNKVTEKGKDVELRCDPISGHTALYWYRQSLGQGLEFLIYFQGNSAPDKSGLPSDRFSAERTGGSVSTLTIQRTQQEDSAVYLCASSPPRDPKNYGYTFGSGTRLTVV.

The genes are TRBV2 and TRBJ1-4; no reliable D call. The CDR3 covers 13 residues. Trimming shortened V by 5 bases and J by 7 bases, and 11 bases separated the two germline ends. CDR1 SNHLY and CDR2 FYNNEI come from the germline V gene. DNA of the CDR3: TGTGCCAGCAGTCAGTTCATGAGTGAAAAACTGTTTTTT. Translating gives CASSQFMSEKLFF.

V gene TRBV5-4 combines with J gene TRBJ2-7, with 8 bases that match TRBD2. Trimming removed 2 bases from V and 3 bases from J; junction bases left unmatched: 4. CDR3 length equals 14 residues. Germline CDR1 SGHNT, CDR2 YYREEE (reference sequence). CDR3 nucleotides: TGTGCCAGCAGCTTAGCGGGAGTGGGCTACGAGCAGTACTTC. Translation: CASSLAGVGYEQYF.

The chain couples TRBV10-3 to TRBJ2-7; 7 bases line up with TRBD2. CDR3 length: 14 residues. The trim removed 3 bases at V and 5 bases at J, leaving 7 bases unmatched. Germline values: CDR1 ENHRY, CDR2 SYGVKD. CDR3 sequence: CAISDGALADEQYF. CDR3 bases: TGTGCCATCAGTGATGGGGCGCTAGCGGACGAGCAGTACTTC.

In this sample, this clone turned up a few times. V usage is TRBV6-1 and J usage is TRBJ2-5; a possible D gene is TRBD1 (5 bases). CDR1 is MNHNS and CDR2 is SASEGT in the germline V gene. The CDR3 is 14 amino acids. V lost 5 bases and J 2 bases, leaving 12 bases between the germline ends. This CDR3 is CASSFGSGQETQYF. In nucleotides, the CDR3 is TGTGCCAGCAGTTTCGGATCAGGGCAAGAGACCCAGTACTTC.

The rearrangement links TRBV28 to TRBJ2-5; tentatively, D is TRBD1 (5 bases). The CDR3 has 14 amino acids. Germline CDR1 and CDR2: MDHEN and SYDVKM. V lost 5 bases, J lost 6 bases, and 16 bases lay in between. DNA for the CDR3: TGTGCCAGCAGTCCGACAGAGTCTGTTAAGACCCAGTACTTC. It encodes CASSPTESVKTQYF.

This sequence joins TRBV5-1 and TRBJ1-2; 7 nucleotides align to TRBD1. The CDR3 spans 14 residues. Germline assignment: CDR1 SGHRS and CDR2 YFSETQ. After removal of 3 bases from V and 7 bases from J, the junction contained 9 bases not matched to a gene. CDR3 loop: CASSSADRVPGYTF. The CDR3 region has the DNA TGCGCCAGCAGCTCAGCCGACAGGGTCCCTGGCTACACCTTC.

The chain joins TRBV19 to TRBJ1-3; D unresolved. V was pared by 8 bases and J by 2 bases, with 4 bases between. Per the germline V gene, CDR1 is LNHDA and CDR2 is SQIVND (reference sequence). The length of the CDR3 is 11 residues. CDR3 bases: TGTGCCAGTGCTACTGGAAACACCATATATTTT. Protein: CASATGNTIYF.

On this clone: This may arise from a read error, as a much more abundant clone is one base away. The chain is built from TRBV7-6 and TRBJ2-3; D ambiguous. Germline V gives CDR1 SGHVS, CDR2 FNYEAQ. The CDR3 runs to 13 residues. Between the trimmed V and J ends, which lost 1 base and 4 bases, there was a span of 6 bases. In DNA form, the CDR3 reads TGTGCCAGCAGCTTAGGACGGGCAGATACGCAGTATTTT. This translates into CASSLGRADTQYF.

In this sample, this clone turned up many times. The chain joins TRBV4-1 to TRBJ1-4, with D maybe TRBD1 (5 bases). Germline values: CDR1 MGHRA, CDR2 YSYEKL. CDR3 size: 15 residues. Trimming left V 1 base short and J 4 bases short, with 10 bases between. The CDR3 spells CASSQVVDSNEKLFF. In DNA, the CDR3 is TGCGCCAGCAGCCAAGTTGTAGACAGTAATGAAAAACTGTTTTTT.

This clone was counted a few times. The chain links TRBV30 to TRBJ1-1; a possible D gene is TRBD1 (5 bases). Trimming cost V 2 bases and J 4 bases, with 11 bases left between them. From germline, CDR1 is GTSNPN and CDR2 SVGIG (reference sequence). The CDR3 is 13 amino acids. CDR3 DNA: TGTGCCTGGAGTCACTACGGGGGCACTGAAGCTTTCTTT. Amino acid sequence: CAWSHYGGTEAFF.

The chain combines TRBV2 with TRBJ2-3; 8 bases map to TRBD2. Germline V gene sequence: CDR1 SNHLY, CDR2 FYNNEI. The CDR3 has 16 residues. Losses at the gene ends were 3 bases for V and 0 bases for J; bases not matched to a gene: 5. The CDR3 protein is CASSDFAGGSTDTQYF. The CDR3 nucleotides are TGTGCCAGCAGTGACTTCGCGGGGGGCAGCACAGATACGCAGTATTTT.

This clone has just a few counts. Different DNA sequences within this sample yield the same CDR3. The chain links TRBV6-1 to TRBJ1-5; 7 bases match TRBD1. CDR3 length: 13 amino acids. Per the germline V gene, CDR1 is MNHNS and CDR2 is SASEGT. V gave up 4 bases and J gave up 4 bases; unmatched junction bases: 1. Here the CDR3 reads CASSGTGNQPQHF. The DNA of the CDR3 is TGTGCCAGCAGTGGGACAGGAAATCAGCCCCAGCATTTT.

The chain joins TRBV6-1 to TRBJ1-2, with 7 positions matching TRBD1. This CDR3 contains 14 residues. Germline values: CDR1 MNHNS, CDR2 SASEGT. The J segment lost 2 bases and the V segment lost 7 bases, leaving 7 bases of the junction unmatched. DNA for the CDR3: TGTGCCAGCACCACGGGACAGAACAACTATGGCTACACCTTC. It translates to CASTTGQNNYGYTF.

V is TRBV29-1 and J is TRBJ1-2; TRBD1 matches 7 bases. The ends lost 6 bases at V and 6 bases at J; junction bases unmatched: 7. CDR3 length: 12 amino acids. Germline V lookup: CDR1 SQVTM, CDR2 ANQGSEA. The CDR3 coding sequence is TGCAGCGTCGCCGGGACAGCCCATGGCTACACCTTC. It translates to CSVAGTAHGYTF.